A selection of T cell receptor beta chains follows, all from one sample in a study of OX40 agonist ivuxolimab in advanced cancers. Produced via immunoSEQ multiplex PCR; TCRdb's table is partial and in-frame only. The sample shows 10,000 to 13,000 clones, roughly 70% of them seen only once. The sequencing here drew on CD4+ or CD8+ T cells sorted from blood, taken in a trial of the OX40 agonist ivuxolimab. The receptor set was obtained from an adult with an advanced solid tumor such as melanoma, head and neck, liver or kidney cancer. CDR3s include the opening cysteine and the closing phenylalanine or tryptophan. D genes are given only for firm matches. Some rows have no size entry. The others give once, few or many, or a class for an expanded clone.

abundance,j_gene,v_gene,d_gene,CDR3nt,CDR3aa
-,TRBJ2-5,TRBV30,TRBD2,TGTGCCTGGAGTGGGCTAGCGGGTACGTCGCCCGGGTACCAAGAGACCCAGTACTTC,CAWSGLAGTSPGYQETQYF
-,TRBJ2-5,TRBV5-1,-,TGCGCCAGCAGCTTCGAGACAGGAAAAGAGACCCAGTACTTC,CASSFETGKETQYF
-,TRBJ2-7,TRBV9,-,TGTGCCAGCAGCGTAGGGGTAGGGTCTGCGCGCGAGCAGTACTTC,CASSVGVGSAREQYF
few,TRBJ2-2,TRBV21-1,-,TGTGCCAGCAGCAATCTCATTGGAGTCCGGGGGAACACCGGGGAGCTGTTTTTT,CASSNLIGVRGNTGELFF
few,TRBJ1-2,TRBV7-9,-,TGTGCCAGCAGCTTAGTCGTTGGTGGGGGCGGAGGCTACACCTTC,CASSLVVGGGGGYTF
-,TRBJ2-2,TRBV27,TRBD2,TGTGCCAGCAGTTCGGGACTAATCGACGGGGAGCTGTTTTTT,CASSSGLIDGELFF
-,TRBJ1-5,TRBV7-6,-,TGTGCCAGCAGCTCCCTCCATAGCAATCAGCCCCAGCATTTT,CASSSLHSNQPQHF
-,TRBJ2-1,TRBV27,-,TGTGCCACCCGGATCTATCCGAGCTCCTACAATGAGCAGTTCTTC,CATRIYPSSYNEQFF
-,TRBJ2-3,TRBV7-9,-,TGTGCCAGCAGCCCGGAACGGTCAGATACGCAGTATTTT,CASSPERSDTQYF
-,TRBJ2-1,TRBV7-9,-,TGTGCCAGCAGCTTTCCCAGCTTGATGATCAATGAGCAGTTCTTC,CASSFPSLMINEQFF
-,TRBJ2-3,TRBV30,-,TGTGCCTGGAGTGTTGCCCCTCGCGGCGTGGGGACAGATACGCAGTATTTT,CAWSVAPRGVGTDTQYF
few,TRBJ2-3,TRBV5-8,-,TGTGCCAGCAGCTTGAACCTTCCAACCATTAGCACAGATACGCAGTATTTT,CASSLNLPTISTDTQYF
-,TRBJ1-5,TRBV19,-,TGTGCCAGTAGTCCCGGGCTGTCGGTAAATCAGCCCCAGCATTTT,CASSPGLSVNQPQHF
-,TRBJ1-1,TRBV29-1,-,TGCAGCGTTGTCGCGATGAACACTGAAGCTTTCTTT,CSVVAMNTEAFF
-,TRBJ1-2,TRBV28,TRBD1,TGTGCCAGCAGTTCCCGGACAGGGTGGTATGGCTACACCTTC,CASSSRTGWYGYTF
-,TRBJ1-5,TRBV13,-,TGTGCCAGCAGCATTCAGCATAGCAATCAGCCCCAGCATTTT,CASSIQHSNQPQHF
-,TRBJ2-5,TRBV27,-,TGTGCCAGCAGCCCCTCTGAGGGAGAGGGAGAAGAGACCCAGTACTTC,CASSPSEGEGEETQYF
-,TRBJ2-1,TRBV11-2,TRBD2,TGTGCCAGCAGCACCGGACTAGCGGAAATCTCCTACAATGAGCAGTTCTTC,CASSTGLAEISYNEQFF
few,TRBJ2-7,TRBV27,TRBD2,TGTGCCAGCAGTATAGCGGGAGGCGGATACGAGCAGTACTTC,CASSIAGGGYEQYF
-,TRBJ1-2,TRBV9,-,TGTGCCAGCAGCGTAGGTGATGTCAGCTATGGCTACACCTTC,CASSVGDVSYGYTF
-,TRBJ2-1,TRBV7-2,-,TGTGCCAGCAGCTTTTCGGGCCCCTCCGCTAGTGAGCAGTTCTTC,CASSFSGPSASEQFF
-,TRBJ2-1,TRBV7-3,TRBD2,TGTGCCAGCAGCTTAATGGGTGCGGGAGGGCTTAACGAGCAGTTCTTC,CASSLMGAGGLNEQFF
few,TRBJ1-4,TRBV5-6,-,TGTGCCAGCAGCTGGGGGGCAGAGTCAACTAATGAAAAACTGTTTTTT,CASSWGAESTNEKLFF
-,TRBJ2-2,TRBV6-4,-,TGTGCCAGCAGTGAAAGTCCAAACACCGGGGAGCTGTTTTTT,CASSESPNTGELFF
few,TRBJ2-5,TRBV27,-,TGTGCCAGCAGTCAACTTTTGGCGGGAGAGACCCAGTACTTC,CASSQLLAGETQYF
-,TRBJ1-2,TRBV5-6,-,TGTGCCAGCAGCCTCTGGGGGGAGATGGGAGAGGAAGGCTACACCTTC,CASSLWGEMGEEGYTF
once,TRBJ1-1,TRBV5-1,-,TGCGCCAGCCTAGCGTCCGGGACACAGAACACTGAAGCTTTCTTT,CASLASGTQNTEAFF
once,TRBJ2-7,TRBV7-9,-,TGTGCCAGCAGCTGGGATTACGAGCAGTACTTC,CASSWDYEQYF
-,TRBJ2-3,TRBV4-1,-,TGCGCCAGCAGCCAAGGATCTAGCTTTAGCACAGATACGCAGTATTTT,CASSQGSSFSTDTQYF
once,TRBJ2-1,TRBV7-8,-,TGTGCCAGCAGCTTATCTTTCCTAGCGAGGAATTTGTTCTTC,CASSLSFLARNLFF